This T cell receptor beta chain was sequenced during a study of shared clonotypes between healthy human individuals. Regarding the study as a whole: Non-shared clonotypes had lower generation probabilities than those shared by all four donors.

This CDR3 has 12 amino acids. Trimming left V 3 bases short and J 4 bases short, with 5 bases between. CDR1 SGHAT and CDR2 FQNNGV come from the germline V gene. This clone was observed a single time. The antigen is unknown. The same CDR3 arises from other DNA sequences in this sample as well. Clones were sequenced by immunoSEQ multiplex PCR, and TCRdb holds only the in-frame ones, with some missing. The repertoire includes some 2,100,000 clones, around 95% of them detected once, and roughly 0.13% sits in the top ten. The sequenced sample was naive CD4+ T cells sorted from blood. Subset defined: CD45RA+ positively selected. The V call is TRBV11-2, the J call TRBJ2-3; D is undetermined. This TCR was sampled from a man between 18 and 29 years old in good health. CDR3 sequence: CASSLNPDTQYF. CDR3 sequence (DNA): TGTGCCAGCAGCTTGAACCCAGATACGCAGTATTTT. Supplemented by reference TRBV11-2 and TRBJ2-3, the full variable domain reads EAGVAQSPRYKIIEKRQSVAFWCNPISGHATLYWYQQILGQGPKLLIQFQNNGVVDDSQLPKDRFSAERLKGVDSTLKIQPAKLEDSAVYLCASSLNPDTQYFGPGTRLTVL.